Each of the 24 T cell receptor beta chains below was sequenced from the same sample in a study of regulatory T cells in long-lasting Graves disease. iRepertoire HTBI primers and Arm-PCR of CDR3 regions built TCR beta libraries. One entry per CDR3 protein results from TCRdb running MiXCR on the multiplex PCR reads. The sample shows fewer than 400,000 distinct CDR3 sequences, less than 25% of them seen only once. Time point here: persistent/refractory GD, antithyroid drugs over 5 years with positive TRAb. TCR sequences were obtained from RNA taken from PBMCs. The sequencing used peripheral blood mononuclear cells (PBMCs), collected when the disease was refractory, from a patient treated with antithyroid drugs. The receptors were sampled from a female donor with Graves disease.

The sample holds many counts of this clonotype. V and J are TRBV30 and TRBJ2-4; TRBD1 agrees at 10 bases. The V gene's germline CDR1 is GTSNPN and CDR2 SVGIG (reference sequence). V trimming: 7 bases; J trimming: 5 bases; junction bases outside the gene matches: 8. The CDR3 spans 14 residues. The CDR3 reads CAYEPGTGENIQYF. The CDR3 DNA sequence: TGTGCCTACGAACCTGGGACAGGGGAAAACATTCAGTACTTC.

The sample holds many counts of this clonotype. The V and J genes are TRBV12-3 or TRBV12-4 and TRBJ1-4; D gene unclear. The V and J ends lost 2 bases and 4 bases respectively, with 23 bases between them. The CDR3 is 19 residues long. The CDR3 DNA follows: TGTGCCAGCAGTTTATCATCCGCTGACCATGCCTTATATAATGAAAAACTGTTTTTT. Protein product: CASSLSSADHALYNEKLFF.

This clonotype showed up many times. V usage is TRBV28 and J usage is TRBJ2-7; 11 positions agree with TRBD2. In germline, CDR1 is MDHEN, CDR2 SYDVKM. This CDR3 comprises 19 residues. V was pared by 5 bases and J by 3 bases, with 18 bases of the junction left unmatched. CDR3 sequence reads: CASSPKGLAGGWGLYEQYF. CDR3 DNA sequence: TGTGCCAGCAGTCCCAAGGGGCTAGCGGGAGGATGGGGTCTCTACGAGCAGTACTTC.

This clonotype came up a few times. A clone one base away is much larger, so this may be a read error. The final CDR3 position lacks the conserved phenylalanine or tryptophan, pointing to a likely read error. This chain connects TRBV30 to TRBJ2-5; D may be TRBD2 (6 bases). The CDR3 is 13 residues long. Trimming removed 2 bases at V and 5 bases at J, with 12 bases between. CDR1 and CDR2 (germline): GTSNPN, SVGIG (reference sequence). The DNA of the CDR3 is TGTGCCTGGAGTTTCGCGGGGTTTGAGACCCAGTACTTA. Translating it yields CAWSFAGFETQYL.

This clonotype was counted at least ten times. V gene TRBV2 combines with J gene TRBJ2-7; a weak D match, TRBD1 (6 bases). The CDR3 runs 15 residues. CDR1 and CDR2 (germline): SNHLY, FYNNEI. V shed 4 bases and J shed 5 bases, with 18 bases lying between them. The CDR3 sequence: CASSAGQNLRDEQYF. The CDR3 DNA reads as TGTGCCAGCAGTGCAGGACAGAACCTTAGGGACGAGCAGTACTTC.

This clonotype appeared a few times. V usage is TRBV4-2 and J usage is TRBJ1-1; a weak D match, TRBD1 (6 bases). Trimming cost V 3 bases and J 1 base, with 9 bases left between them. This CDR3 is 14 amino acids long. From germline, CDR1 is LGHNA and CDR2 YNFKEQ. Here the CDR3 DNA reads TGTGCCAGCAGCCATGCGACAGGGAACACTGAAGCTTTCTTT. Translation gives CASSHATGNTEAFF.

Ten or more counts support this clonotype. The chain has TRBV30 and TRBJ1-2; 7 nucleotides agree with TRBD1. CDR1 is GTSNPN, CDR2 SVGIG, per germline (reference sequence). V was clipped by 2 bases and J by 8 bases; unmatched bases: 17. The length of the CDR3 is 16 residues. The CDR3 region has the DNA TGTGCCTGGAGTCCTTACACGGTACAGGGGTGGATAGGCTACACCTTC. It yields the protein CAWSPYTVQGWIGYTF.

The DNA for the CDR3 is TGTGCCTGGAGACGGACAGGGGTATATGGCTACACCTTC. It encodes CAWRRTGVYGYTF. The chain couples TRBV30 to TRBJ1-2; 9 nucleotides align to TRBD1. CDR1 is GTSNPN, CDR2 SVGIG, per germline (reference sequence). The CDR3 contains 13 residues. The V gene end was trimmed by 3 bases and the J gene end by 5 bases; junction bases not matched to a gene: 4.

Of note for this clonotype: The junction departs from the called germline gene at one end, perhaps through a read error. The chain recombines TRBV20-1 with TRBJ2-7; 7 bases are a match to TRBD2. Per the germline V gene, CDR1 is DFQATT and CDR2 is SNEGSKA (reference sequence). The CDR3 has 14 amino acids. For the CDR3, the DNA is TGCAGTGCTAGAGCCGGGACTACTTTCGACGAGCGGTACTTC. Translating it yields CSARAGTTFDERYF.

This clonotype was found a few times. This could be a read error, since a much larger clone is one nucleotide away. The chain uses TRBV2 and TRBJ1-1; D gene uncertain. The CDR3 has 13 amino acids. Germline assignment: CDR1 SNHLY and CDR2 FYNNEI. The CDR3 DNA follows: TGTGTCAGCAGTGAACAAGCGAACACTGAAGCTTTCTTT. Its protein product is CVSSEQANTEAFF.

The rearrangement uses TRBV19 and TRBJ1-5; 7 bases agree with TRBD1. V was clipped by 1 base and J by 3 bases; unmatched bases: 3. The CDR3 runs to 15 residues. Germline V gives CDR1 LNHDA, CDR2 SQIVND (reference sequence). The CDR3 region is CASSIGTGLNQPQHF. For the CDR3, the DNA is TGTGCCAGTAGTATAGGGACAGGCCTCAATCAGCCCCAGCATTTT. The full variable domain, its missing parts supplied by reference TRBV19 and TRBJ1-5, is DGGITQSPKYLFRKEGQNVTLSCEQNLNHDAMYWYRQDPGQGLRLIYYSQIVNDFQKGDIAEGYSVSREKKESFPLTVTSAQKNPTAFYLCASSIGTGLNQPQHFGDGTRLSIL.

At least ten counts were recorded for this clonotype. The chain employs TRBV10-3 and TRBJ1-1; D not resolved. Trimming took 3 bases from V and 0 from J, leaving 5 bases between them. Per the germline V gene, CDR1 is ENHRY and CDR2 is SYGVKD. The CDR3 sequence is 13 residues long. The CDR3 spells CAISDGMNTEAFF. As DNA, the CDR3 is TGTGCCATCAGTGACGGGATGAACACTGAAGCTTTCTTT.

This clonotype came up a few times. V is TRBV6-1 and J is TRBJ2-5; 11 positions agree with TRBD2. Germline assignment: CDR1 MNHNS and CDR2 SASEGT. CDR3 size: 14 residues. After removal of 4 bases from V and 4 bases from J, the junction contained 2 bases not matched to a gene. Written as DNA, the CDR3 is TGTGCCAGCAGTGCGACTAGCGGGATAGAGACCCAGTACTTC. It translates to CASSATSGIETQYF.

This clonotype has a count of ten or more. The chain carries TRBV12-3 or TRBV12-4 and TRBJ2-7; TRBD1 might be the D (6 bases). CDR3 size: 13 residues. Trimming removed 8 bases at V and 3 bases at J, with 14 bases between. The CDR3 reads CASGRGVLYEQYF. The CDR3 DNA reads TGTGCCAGCGGCAGGGGCGTTCTCTACGAGCAGTACTTC.

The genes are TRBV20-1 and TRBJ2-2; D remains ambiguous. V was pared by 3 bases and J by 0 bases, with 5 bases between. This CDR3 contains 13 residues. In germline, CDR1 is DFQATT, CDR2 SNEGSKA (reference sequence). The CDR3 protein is CSASAANTGELFF. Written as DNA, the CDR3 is TGCAGTGCTAGTGCCGCGAACACCGGGGAGCTGTTTTTT.

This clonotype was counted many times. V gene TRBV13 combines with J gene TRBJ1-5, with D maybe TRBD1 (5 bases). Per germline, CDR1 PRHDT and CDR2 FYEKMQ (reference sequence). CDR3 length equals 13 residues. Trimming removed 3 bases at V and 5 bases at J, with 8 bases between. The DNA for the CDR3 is TGTGCCAGCAGCTTGGGGCCCGATCAGCCCCAGCATTTT. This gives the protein CASSLGPDQPQHF.

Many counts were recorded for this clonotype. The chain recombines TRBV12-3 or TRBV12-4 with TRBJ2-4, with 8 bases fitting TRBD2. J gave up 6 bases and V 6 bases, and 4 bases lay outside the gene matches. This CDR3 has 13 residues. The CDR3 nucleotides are TGTGCCAGCAGGCCGACTAGCGTAAACATTCAGTACTTC. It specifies CASRPTSVNIQYF.

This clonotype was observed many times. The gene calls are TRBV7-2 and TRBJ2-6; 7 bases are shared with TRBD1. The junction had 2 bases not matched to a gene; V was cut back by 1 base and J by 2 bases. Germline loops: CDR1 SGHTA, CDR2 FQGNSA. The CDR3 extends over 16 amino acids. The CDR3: CASSLGTGTGANVLTF. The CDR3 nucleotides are TGTGCCAGCAGCTTAGGGACAGGCACTGGGGCCAACGTCCTGACTTTC. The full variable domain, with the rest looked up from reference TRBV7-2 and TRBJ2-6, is GAGVSQSPSNKVTEKGKDVELRCDPISGHTALYWYRQSLGQGLEFLIYFQGNSAPDKSGLPSDRFSAERTGGSVSTLTIQRTQQEDSAVYLCASSLGTGTGANVLTFGAGSRLTVL.

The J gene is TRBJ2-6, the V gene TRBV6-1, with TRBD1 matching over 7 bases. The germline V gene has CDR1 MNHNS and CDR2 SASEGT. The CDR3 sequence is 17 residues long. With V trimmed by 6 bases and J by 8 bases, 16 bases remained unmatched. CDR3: CASRPAGQVVWTNVLTF. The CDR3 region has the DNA TGTGCCAGCAGGCCAGCAGGACAGGTGGTTTGGACCAACGTCCTGACTTTC.

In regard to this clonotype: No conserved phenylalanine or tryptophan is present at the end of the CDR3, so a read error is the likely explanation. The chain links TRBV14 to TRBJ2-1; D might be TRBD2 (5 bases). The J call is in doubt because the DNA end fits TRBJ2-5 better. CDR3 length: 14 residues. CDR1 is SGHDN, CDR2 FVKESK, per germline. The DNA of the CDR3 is TGTGCCAGCAGCCAAGATCGGCTAGCCGAGACCCAGTACTCC. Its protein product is CASSQDRLAETQYS.

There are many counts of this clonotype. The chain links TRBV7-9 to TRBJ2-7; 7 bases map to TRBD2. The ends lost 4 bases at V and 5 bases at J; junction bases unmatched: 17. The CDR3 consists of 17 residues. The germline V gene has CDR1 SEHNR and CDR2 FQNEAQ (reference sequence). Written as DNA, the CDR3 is TGTGCCAGCAGCTCCCCCCCGGGTGGGGGGGGTGCGGACGAGCAGTACTTC. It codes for CASSSPPGGGGADEQYF. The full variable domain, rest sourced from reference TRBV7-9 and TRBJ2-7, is DTGVSQNPRHKITKRGQNVTFRCDPISEHNRLYWYRQTLGQGPEFLTYFQNEAQLEKSRLLSDRFSAERPKGSFSTLEIQRTEQGDSAMYLCASSSPPGGGGADEQYFGPGTRLTVT.

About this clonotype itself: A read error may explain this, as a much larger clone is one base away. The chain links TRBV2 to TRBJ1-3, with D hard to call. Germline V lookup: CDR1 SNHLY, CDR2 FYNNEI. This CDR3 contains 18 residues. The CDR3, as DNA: TGTGCCAACAGTGAAGCGCCGGTCCTGGCGACATCGGGAAACACCATATATTTT. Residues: CANSEAPVLATSGNTIYF.

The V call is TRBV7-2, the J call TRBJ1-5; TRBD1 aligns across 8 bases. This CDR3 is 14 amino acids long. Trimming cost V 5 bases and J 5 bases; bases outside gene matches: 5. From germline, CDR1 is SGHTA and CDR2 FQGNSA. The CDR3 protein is CASSRTGIYQPQHF. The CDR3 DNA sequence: TGTGCCAGCAGCCGGACAGGGATTTATCAGCCCCAGCATTTT.

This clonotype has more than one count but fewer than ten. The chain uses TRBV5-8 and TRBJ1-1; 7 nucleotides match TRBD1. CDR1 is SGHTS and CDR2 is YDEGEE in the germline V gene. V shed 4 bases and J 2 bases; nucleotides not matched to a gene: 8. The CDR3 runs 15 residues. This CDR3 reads CASSPPGQRNTEAFF. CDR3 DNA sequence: TGTGCCAGCAGCCCGCCGGGACAGAGAAACACTGAAGCTTTCTTT.